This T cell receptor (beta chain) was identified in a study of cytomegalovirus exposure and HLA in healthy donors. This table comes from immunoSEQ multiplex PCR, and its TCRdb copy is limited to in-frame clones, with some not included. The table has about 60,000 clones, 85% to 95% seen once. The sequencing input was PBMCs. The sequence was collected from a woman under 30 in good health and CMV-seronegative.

The CDR3 sequence: CASSIEGGNQPQHF. As DNA, the CDR3 is TGTGCCAGTAGTATAGAAGGAGGAAATCAGCCCCAGCATTTT. The chain links TRBV19 to TRBJ1-5; D not resolved. There are 14 residues in the CDR3. Germline V gene sequence: CDR1 LNHDA, CDR2 SQIVND (reference sequence). V lost 0 bases and J 4 bases, leaving 7 bases between the germline ends.